The present TCR beta chain was sequenced within a study of T cells after yellow fever vaccination. Points from the study as a whole: After the booster, approximately 96% of CD4 and about nine tenths of CD8 primary-response clones were re-detected. A minor fraction of clonotypes spanned both CD4 and CD8 compartments.

UMIs were added to TCR cDNA along with a universal primer site when it was made by 5'RACE template switching. TCRdb reanalysed the 5' RACE reads using MiXCR and keeps one entry per CDR3 protein. The profile shows about 400,000 distinct CDR3 sequences, 11% of them singletons. This CDR3 spans 15 amino acids. V lost 5 bases and J 5 bases, leaving 17 bases between the germline ends. Germline V CDR1 and CDR2: SGHRS, YFSETQ. Turning to this clonotype: No antigen is known for it.

The chain uses TRBV5-1 and TRBJ2-1; D remains unclear. Specimen: PBMCs, collected on the day of the first yellow fever vaccination. The clonotype was recovered from a man younger than 35 who received the YFV17D yellow fever vaccine. The CDR3 here is CASSYTLGTDNEQFF. The CDR3 DNA reads as TGCGCCAGCAGTTATACTTTGGGTACCGACAATGAGCAGTTCTTC.